This T cell receptor (beta chain) was profiled in a study of prognosis after radiotherapy for stage I lung cancer. Germline V gene sequence: CDR1 DFQATT, CDR2 SNEGSKA (reference sequence). The J segment lost 5 bases and the V segment lost 1 base, leaving 6 bases of the junction unmatched. The CDR3 is 14 amino acids. The authors amplified TCR beta CDR3 from genomic DNA using two-round multiplex PCR. The first PCR round targeted every TRBV and TRBJ gene with specific primers. TCRdb re-derived calls from the multiplex PCR reads in MiXCR, one entry per CDR3 protein. Here the sample spans around 51,000 distinct CDR3 sequences, roughly 36% being singletons.

The source was PBMCs, collected before or after stereotactic body radiation therapy (not recorded which). This TCR was sampled from a donor at least 50 years old with non-small cell lung cancer. J is TRBJ2-7 and V is TRBV20-1; 9 bases line up with TRBD2. This CDR3 reads CSARAASGNHEQYF. The CDR3 DNA is TGCAGTGCTAGAGCGGCTAGCGGGAACCACGAGCAGTACTTC.